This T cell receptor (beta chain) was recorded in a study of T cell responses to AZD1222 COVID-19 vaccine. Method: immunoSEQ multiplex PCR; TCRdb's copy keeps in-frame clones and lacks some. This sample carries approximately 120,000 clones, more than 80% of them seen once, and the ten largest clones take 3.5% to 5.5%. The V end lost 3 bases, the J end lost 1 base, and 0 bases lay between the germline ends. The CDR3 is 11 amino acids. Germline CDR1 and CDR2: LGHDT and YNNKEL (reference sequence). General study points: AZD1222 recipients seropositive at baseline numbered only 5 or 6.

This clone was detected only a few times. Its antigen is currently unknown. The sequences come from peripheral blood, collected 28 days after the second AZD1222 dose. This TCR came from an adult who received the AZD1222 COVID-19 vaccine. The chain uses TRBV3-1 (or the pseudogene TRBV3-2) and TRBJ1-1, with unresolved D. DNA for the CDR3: TGTGCCAGCAGCCAGAACACTGAAGCTTTCTTT. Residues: CASSQNTEAFF.